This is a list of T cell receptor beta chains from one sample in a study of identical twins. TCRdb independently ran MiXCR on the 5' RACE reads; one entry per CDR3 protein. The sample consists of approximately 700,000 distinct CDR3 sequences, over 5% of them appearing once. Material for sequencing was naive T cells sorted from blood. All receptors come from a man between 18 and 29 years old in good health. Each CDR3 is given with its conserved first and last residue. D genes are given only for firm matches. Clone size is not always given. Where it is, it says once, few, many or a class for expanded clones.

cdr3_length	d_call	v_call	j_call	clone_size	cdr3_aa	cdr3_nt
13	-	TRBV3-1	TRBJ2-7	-	CATSRGLSYEQYF	TGTGCCACCTCTCGGGGACTGTCCTACGAGCAGTACTTC
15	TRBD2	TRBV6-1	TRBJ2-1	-	CASSDLAAIYNEQFF	TGTGCCAGCAGCGACCTAGCGGCCATATACAATGAGCAGTTCTTC
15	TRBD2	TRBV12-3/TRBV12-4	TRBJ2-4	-	CASTLAGVSKNIQYF	TGTGCCAGCACCCTAGCGGGAGTTAGCAAAAACATTCAGTACTTC
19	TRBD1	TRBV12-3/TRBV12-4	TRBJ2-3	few	CASSYPGQGLNFRTDTQYF	TGTGCCAGCAGCTATCCGGGACAGGGGTTAAATTTCCGCACAGATACGCAGTATTTT
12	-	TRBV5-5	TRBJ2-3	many	CASSFKADTQYF	TGTGCCAGCAGCTTCAAGGCAGATACGCAGTATTTT
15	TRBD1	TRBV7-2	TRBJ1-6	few	CASSPGGGSNSPLHF	TGTGCCAGCAGCCCAGGGGGGGGGAGTAATTCACCCCTCCACTTT
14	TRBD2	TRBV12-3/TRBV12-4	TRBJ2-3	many	CASSRDYLTDTQYF	TGTGCCAGCAGTCGGGACTATCTCACAGATACGCAGTATTTT
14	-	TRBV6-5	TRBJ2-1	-	CASSYGLIANEQFF	TGTGCCAGCAGTTACGGTCTCATAGCGAATGAGCAGTTCTTC
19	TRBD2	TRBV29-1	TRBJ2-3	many	CSVGGIDSGRRRVWDTQYF	TGCAGCGTTGGAGGCATCGATAGCGGGAGACGGAGGGTCTGGGATACGCAGTATTTT
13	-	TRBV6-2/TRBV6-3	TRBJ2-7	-	CASSARGRHEQYF	TGTGCCAGCAGTGCAAGGGGGAGGCACGAGCAGTACTTC
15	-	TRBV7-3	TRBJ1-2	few	CASSPGSPGPYGYTF	TGTGCCAGCAGCCCCGGAAGTCCAGGGCCCTATGGCTACACCTTC
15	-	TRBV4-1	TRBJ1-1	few	CASSQDKVGSPEAFF	TGCGCCAGCAGCCAAGATAAGGTAGGGAGCCCTGAAGCTTTCTTT
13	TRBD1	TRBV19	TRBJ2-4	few	CASSQRGQSIQYF	TGTGCCAGTAGTCAGAGGGGACAGTCCATTCAGTACTTC
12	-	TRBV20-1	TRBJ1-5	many	CSLIKGNQPQHF	TGCAGCCTAATAAAAGGCAATCAGCCCCAGCATTTT
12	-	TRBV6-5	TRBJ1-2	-	CASSSAGWGYTF	TGTGCCAGCAGTTCAGCCGGTTGGGGCTACACCTTC
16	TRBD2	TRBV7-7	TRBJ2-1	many	CASSLDGVAGGNEQFF	TGTGCCAGCAGCTTAGACGGAGTAGCGGGAGGTAATGAGCAGTTCTTC
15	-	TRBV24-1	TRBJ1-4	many	CATSAGVGANEKLFF	TGTGCCACCAGTGCCGGGGTCGGTGCTAATGAAAAACTGTTTTTT
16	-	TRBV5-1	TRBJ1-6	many	CASSPGGTQLNSPLHF	TGCGCCAGCAGCCCCGGAGGGACACAGCTAAATTCACCCCTCCACTTT
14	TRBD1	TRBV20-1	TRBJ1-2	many	CSAQDRGQNAGYTF	TGCAGTGCCCAGGACAGGGGGCAAAATGCTGGCTACACCTTC
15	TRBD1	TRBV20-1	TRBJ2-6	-	CSARSRGSGANVLTF	TGCAGTGCTAGATCCAGGGGGTCTGGGGCCAACGTCCTGACTTTC
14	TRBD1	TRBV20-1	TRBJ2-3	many	CSAMKGASTDTQYF	TGCAGTGCTATGAAGGGGGCCAGCACAGATACGCAGTATTTT
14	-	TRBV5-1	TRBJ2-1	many	CASSLAASANEQFF	TGCGCCAGCAGCTTGGCAGCTAGCGCTAATGAGCAGTTCTTC
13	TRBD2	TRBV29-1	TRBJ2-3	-	CSISGALPDTQYF	TGCAGCATAAGCGGGGCCCTCCCAGATACGCAGTATTTT
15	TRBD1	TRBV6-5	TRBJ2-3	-	CASSYRQGASDTQYF	TGTGCCAGCAGTTATCGACAGGGGGCTTCGGATACGCAGTATTTT
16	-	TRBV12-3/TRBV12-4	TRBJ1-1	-	CASSLAPGVGSTEAFF	TGTGCCAGCAGTTTAGCTCCAGGGGTGGGGAGCACTGAAGCTTTCTTT
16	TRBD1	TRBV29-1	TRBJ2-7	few	CSVVSTGTAVGDEQYF	TGCAGCGTTGTCTCTACCGGGACAGCCGTCGGGGACGAGCAGTACTTC
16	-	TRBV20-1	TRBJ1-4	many	CSAGRLMPGRSEKLFF	TGCAGTGCTGGCCGGTTGATGCCGGGAAGGTCTGAAAAACTGTTTTTT
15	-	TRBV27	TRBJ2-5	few	CASSHGAGTQETQYF	TGTGCCAGCAGTCATGGGGCCGGGACCCAAGAGACCCAGTACTTC
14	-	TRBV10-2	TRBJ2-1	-	CASSEWGALNEQFF	TGCGCCAGCAGTGAATGGGGGGCGCTCAATGAGCAGTTCTTC
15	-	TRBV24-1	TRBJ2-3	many	CATSDLSGSTDTQYF	TGTGCCACCAGTGATTTGTCGGGCAGCACAGATACGCAGTATTTT
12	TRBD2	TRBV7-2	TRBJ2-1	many	CASSLPSGWQFF	TGTGCCAGCAGCCTTCCTAGCGGGTGGCAGTTCTTC
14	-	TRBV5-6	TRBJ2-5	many	CASSTLAAQETQYF	TGTGCCAGCAGCACCCTTGCAGCGCAAGAGACCCAGTACTTC
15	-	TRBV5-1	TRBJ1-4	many	CASSLVTATNEKLFF	TGCGCCAGCAGCTTGGTGACAGCAACTAATGAAAAACTGTTTTTT
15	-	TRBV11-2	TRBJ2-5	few	CASSLMYGPQETQYF	TGTGCCAGCAGCTTGATGTATGGGCCGCAAGAGACCCAGTACTTC
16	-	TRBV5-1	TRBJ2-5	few	CASSLAGNAGQETQYF	TGCGCCAGCAGCTTGGCCGGGAATGCGGGCCAAGAGACCCAGTACTTC
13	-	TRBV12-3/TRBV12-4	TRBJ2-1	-	CASRPRRSNEQFF	TGTGCCAGCAGACCCAGGAGAAGTAATGAGCAGTTCTTC
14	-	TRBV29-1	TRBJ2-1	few	CSVLWQGMGNEQFF	TGCAGCGTCCTCTGGCAGGGTATGGGGAATGAGCAGTTCTTC
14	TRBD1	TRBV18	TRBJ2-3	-	CASSPGTGADTQYF	TGTGCCAGCTCACCCGGGACAGGGGCAGATACGCAGTATTTT
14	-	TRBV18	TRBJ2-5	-	CASSPGATQETQYF	TGTGCCAGCTCACCAGGCGCGACTCAAGAGACCCAGTACTTC
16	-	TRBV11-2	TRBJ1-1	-	CASSLNAPGLVAEAFF	TGTGCCAGCAGCTTAAATGCGCCGGGGCTGGTGGCTGAAGCTTTCTTT
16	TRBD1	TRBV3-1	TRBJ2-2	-	CASSQDDRAQAGELFF	TGTGCCAGCAGCCAAGATGACAGGGCCCAGGCCGGGGAGCTGTTTTTT
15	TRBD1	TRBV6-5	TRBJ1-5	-	CASSNSGTGYQPQHF	TGTGCCAGCAGTAACTCCGGGACAGGGTATCAGCCCCAGCATTTT
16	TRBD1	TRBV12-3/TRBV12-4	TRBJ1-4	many	CASRSGQGAANEKLFF	TGTGCCAGCAGGTCGGGACAGGGGGCAGCTAATGAAAAACTGTTTTTT
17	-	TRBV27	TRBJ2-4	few	CASSFSGQPKIKNIQYF	TGTGCCAGCAGTTTCTCCGGACAGCCCAAAATCAAAAACATTCAGTACTTC
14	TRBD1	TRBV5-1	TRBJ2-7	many	CASSLPDRGYEQYF	TGCGCCAGCAGCTTACCGGACAGGGGATACGAGCAGTACTTC
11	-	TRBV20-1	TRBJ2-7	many	CSARGGYEQYF	TGCAGTGCTAGAGGGGGCTACGAGCAGTACTTC
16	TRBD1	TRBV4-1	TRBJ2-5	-	CASSLGGVTYQETQYF	TGCGCCAGCAGCTTAGGGGGCGTTACGTACCAAGAGACCCAGTACTTC
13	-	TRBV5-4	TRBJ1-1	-	CASSNRVVTEAFF	TGTGCCAGCAGCAACAGGGTAGTCACTGAAGCTTTCTTT
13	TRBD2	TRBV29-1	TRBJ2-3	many	CSVGTSFRDTQYF	TGCAGCGTGGGGACTAGCTTTAGGGATACGCAGTATTTT
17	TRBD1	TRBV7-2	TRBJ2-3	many	CASSPRQGVLGTDTQYF	TGTGCCAGCAGCCCCCGACAGGGAGTTTTGGGCACAGATACGCAGTATTTT